This T cell receptor beta chain came from a study of cytomegalovirus exposure and HLA in healthy donors. Study observations and caveats: A few CMV-associated chains were confirmed in vitro to be specific for CMV antigens. Many donors shared some public TCRs, even though most TCR sequences were rare. In a later analysis, across HLA loci, associated TCR counts were highest for DRB1, lowest for HLA-C.

Primers for the PCR totalled 60 Vbeta and 13 Jbeta. Repertoires were generated with immunoSEQ multiplex PCR, while TCRdb's copy carries only in-frame clones and drops some. Of 100,000 to 120,000 clones in the sample, approximately 80% are singletons; the top ten hold about 3.2%. On this clone: The antigen is unknown.

The CDR3 is 15 amino acids. V gave up 7 bases and J gave up 6 bases; unmatched junction bases: 9. Germline V gene data show CDR1 as MNHEY and CDR2 as SMNVEV (reference sequence). The sequencing sample was made of PBMCs. The chain recombines TRBV27 with TRBJ2-1; TRBD1 matches at 10 bases. The sequence was collected from a woman in her sixties in good health and CMV-seropositive. The chain's CDR3 is CASTNRDRGANEQFF. CDR3 in DNA: TGTGCCAGCACTAATAGGGACAGGGGTGCCAATGAGCAGTTCTTC.